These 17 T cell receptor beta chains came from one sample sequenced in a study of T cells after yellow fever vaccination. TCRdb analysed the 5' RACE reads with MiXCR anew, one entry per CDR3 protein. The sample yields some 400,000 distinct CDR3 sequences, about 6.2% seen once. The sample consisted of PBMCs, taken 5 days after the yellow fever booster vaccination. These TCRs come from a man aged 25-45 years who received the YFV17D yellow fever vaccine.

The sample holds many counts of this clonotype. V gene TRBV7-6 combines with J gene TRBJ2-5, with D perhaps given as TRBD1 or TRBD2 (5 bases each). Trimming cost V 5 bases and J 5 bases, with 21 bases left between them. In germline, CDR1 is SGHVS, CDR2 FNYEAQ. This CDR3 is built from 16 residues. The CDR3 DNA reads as TGTGCCAGCAGCACCGCAATCGGGGCTTTCGGCGAGACCCAGTACTTC. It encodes CASSTAIGAFGETQYF.

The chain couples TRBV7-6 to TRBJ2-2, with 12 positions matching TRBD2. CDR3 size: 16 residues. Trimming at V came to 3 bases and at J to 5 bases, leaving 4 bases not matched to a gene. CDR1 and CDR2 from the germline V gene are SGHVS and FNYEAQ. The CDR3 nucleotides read TGTGCCAGCAGCTTCGGACTAGCGGGACGGACCGGGGAGCTGTTTTTT. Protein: CASSFGLAGRTGELFF.

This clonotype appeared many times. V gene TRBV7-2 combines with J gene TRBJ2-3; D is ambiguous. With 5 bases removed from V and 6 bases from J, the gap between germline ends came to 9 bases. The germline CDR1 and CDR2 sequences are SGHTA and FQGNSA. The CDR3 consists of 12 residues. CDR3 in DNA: TGTGCCAGCAGCCTATACGGGGATACGCAGTATTTT. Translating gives CASSLYGDTQYF.

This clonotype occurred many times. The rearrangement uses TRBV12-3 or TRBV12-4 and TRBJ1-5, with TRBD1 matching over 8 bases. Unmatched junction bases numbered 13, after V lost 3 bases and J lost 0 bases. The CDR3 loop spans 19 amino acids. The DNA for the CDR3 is TGTGCCAGCAGTTTCGTGGGAGTCAGACAGGGGAATAGCAATCAGCCCCAGCATTTT. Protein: CASSFVGVRQGNSNQPQHF.

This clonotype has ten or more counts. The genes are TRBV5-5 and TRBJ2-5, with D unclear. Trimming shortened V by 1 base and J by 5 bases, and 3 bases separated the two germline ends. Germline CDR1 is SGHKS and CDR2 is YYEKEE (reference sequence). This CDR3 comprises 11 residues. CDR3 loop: CASSLWETQYF. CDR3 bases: TGTGCCAGCAGCTTGTGGGAGACCCAGTACTTC.

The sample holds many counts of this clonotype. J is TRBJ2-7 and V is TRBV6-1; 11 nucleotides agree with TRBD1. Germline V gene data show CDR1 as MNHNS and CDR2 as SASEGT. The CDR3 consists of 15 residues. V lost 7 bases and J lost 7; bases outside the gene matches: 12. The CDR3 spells CASTLGPGQGVEQYF. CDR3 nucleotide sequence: TGTGCCAGCACTCTAGGGCCGGGACAGGGGGTAGAGCAGTACTTC.

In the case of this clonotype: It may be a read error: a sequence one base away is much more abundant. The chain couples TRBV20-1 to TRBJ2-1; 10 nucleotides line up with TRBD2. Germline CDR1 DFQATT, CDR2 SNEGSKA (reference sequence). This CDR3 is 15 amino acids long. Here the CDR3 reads CSARKTSGQYNGQFF. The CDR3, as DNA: TGCAGTGCTAGAAAGACTAGCGGGCAATACAATGGGCAGTTCTTC.

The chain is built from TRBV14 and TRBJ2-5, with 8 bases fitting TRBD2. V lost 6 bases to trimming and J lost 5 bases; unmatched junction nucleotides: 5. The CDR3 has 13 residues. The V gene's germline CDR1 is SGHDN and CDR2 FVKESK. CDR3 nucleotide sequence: TGTGCCAGCAGTCGGACTAGCTTCGAGACCCAGTACTTC. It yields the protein CASSRTSFETQYF.

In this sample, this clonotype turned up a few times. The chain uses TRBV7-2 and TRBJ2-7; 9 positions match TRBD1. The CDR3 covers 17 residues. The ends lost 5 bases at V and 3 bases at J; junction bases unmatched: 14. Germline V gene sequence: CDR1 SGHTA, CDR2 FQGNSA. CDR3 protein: CASSPGQGGLPGYEQYF. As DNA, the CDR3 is TGTGCCAGCAGCCCGGGACAGGGAGGACTACCTGGCTACGAGCAGTACTTC. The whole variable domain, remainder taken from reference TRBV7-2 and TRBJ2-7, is GAGVSQSPSNKVTEKGKDVELRCDPISGHTALYWYRQSLGQGLEFLIYFQGNSAPDKSGLPSDRFSAERTGGSVSTLTIQRTQQEDSAVYLCASSPGQGGLPGYEQYFGPGTRLTVT.

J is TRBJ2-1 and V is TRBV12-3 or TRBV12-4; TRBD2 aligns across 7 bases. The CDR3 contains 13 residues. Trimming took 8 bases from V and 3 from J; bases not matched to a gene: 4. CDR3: CASGRAYYNEQFF. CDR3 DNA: TGTGCCAGCGGGAGGGCCTACTACAATGAGCAGTTCTTC.

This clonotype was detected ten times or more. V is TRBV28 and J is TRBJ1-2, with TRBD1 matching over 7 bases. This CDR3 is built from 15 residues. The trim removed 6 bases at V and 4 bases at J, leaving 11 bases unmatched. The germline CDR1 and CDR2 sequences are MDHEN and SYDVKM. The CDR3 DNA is TGTGCCAGCAGCAATCACAGGGGACATTCCTATGGCTACACCTTC. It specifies CASSNHRGHSYGYTF.

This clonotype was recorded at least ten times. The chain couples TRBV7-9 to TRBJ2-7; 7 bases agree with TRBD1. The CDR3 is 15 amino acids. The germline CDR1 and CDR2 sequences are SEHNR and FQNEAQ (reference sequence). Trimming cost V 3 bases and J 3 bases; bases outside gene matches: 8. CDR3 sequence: CASSFYRGSNYEQYF. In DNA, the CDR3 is TGTGCCAGCAGCTTTTACAGGGGTTCAAACTACGAGCAGTACTTC. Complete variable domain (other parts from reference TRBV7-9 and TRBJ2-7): DTGVSQNPRHKITKRGQNVTFRCDPISEHNRLYWYRQTLGQGPEFLTYFQNEAQLEKSRLLSDRFSAERPKGSFSTLEIQRTEQGDSAMYLCASSFYRGSNYEQYFGPGTRLTVT.

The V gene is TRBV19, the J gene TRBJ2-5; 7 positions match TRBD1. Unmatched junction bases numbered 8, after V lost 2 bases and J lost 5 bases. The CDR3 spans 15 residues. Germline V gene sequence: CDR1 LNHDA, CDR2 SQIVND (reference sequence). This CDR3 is CASSIPGQLSETQYF. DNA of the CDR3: TGTGCCAGTAGTATACCGGGACAGTTGTCGGAGACCCAGTACTTC.

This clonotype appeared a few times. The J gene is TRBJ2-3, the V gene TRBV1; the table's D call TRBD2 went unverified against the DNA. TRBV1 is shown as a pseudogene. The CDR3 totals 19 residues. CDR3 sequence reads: CTSSRNAPVAGVVTDTQYF. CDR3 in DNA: TGCACCAGCAGCCGGAACGCCCCGGTTGCGGGAGTTGTGACAGATACGCAGTATTTT.

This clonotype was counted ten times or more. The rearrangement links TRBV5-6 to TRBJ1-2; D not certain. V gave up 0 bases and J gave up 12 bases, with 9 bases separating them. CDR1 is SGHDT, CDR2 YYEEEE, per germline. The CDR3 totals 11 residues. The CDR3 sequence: CASSLGQDDTF. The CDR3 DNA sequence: TGTGCCAGCAGCTTGGGTCAGGATGACACCTTC.

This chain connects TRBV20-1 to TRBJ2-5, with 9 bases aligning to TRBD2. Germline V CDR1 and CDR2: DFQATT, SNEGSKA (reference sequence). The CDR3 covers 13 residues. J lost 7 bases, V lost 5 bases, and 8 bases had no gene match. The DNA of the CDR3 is TGCAGTGCTGATAGCGGGAGCTACGGGACCCAGTACTTC. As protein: CSADSGSYGTQYF.

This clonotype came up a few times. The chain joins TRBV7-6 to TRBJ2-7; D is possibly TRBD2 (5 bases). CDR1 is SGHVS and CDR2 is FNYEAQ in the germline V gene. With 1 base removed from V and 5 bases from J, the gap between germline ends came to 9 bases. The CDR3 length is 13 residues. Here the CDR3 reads CASSLVHGDEQYF. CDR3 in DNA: TGTGCCAGCAGCTTAGTCCACGGGGACGAGCAGTACTTC.